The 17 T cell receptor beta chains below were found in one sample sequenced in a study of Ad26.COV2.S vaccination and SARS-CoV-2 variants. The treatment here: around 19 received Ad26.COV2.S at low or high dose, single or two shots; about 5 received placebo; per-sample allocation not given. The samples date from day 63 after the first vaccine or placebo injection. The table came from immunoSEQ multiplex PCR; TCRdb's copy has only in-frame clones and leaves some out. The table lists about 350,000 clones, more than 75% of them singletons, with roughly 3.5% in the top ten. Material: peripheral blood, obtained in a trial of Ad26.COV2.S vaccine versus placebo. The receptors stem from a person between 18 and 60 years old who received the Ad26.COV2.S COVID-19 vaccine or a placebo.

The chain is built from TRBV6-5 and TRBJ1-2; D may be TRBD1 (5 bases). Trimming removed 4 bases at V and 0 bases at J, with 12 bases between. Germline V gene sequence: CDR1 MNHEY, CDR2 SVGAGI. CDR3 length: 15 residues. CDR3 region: CASSSQGRANYGYTF. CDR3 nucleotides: TGTGCCAGCAGTTCCCAAGGCAGGGCTAACTATGGCTACACCTTC.

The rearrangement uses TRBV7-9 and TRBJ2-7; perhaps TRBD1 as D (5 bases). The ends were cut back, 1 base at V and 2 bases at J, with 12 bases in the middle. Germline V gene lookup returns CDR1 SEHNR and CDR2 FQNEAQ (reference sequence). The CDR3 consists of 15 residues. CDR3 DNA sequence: TGTGCCAGCAGCTTAGACCTCGTGGGGCCCTACGAGCAGTACTTC. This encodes CASSLDLVGPYEQYF.

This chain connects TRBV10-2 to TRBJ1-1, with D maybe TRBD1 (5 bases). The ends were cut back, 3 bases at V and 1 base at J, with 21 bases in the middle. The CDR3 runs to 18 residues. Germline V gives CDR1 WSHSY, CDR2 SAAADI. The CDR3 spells CASSEGLGVRPPNTEAFF. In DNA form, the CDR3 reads TGCGCCAGCAGTGAAGGTCTGGGGGTGCGGCCCCCGAACACTGAAGCTTTCTTT.

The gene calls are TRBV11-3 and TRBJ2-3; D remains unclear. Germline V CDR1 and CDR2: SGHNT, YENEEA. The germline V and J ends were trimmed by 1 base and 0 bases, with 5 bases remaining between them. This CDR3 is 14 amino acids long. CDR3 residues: CASSLVASTDTQYF. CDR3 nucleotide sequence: TGTGCCAGCAGCTTAGTCGCTAGCACAGATACGCAGTATTTT.

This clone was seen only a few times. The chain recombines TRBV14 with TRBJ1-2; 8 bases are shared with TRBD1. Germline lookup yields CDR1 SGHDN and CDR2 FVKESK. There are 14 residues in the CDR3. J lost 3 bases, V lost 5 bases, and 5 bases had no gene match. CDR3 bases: TGTGCCAGCAGCACACGACAGGGGTACTATGGCTACACCTTC. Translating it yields CASSTRQGYYGYTF.

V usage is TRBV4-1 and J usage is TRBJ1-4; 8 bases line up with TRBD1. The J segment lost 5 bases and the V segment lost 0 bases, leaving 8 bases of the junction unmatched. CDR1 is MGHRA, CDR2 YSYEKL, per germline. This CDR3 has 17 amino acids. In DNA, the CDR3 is TGCGCCAGCAGCCAAGATTGGGCAGGGGGCCGGAATGAAAAACTGTTTTTT. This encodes CASSQDWAGGRNEKLFF.

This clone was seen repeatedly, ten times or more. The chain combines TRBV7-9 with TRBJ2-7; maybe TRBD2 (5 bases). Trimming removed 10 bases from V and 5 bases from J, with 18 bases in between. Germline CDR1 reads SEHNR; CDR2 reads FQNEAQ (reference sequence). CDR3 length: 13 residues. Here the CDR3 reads CATKEIRGNEQYF. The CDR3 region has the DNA TGTGCCACCAAAGAAATACGAGGGAACGAGCAGTACTTC.

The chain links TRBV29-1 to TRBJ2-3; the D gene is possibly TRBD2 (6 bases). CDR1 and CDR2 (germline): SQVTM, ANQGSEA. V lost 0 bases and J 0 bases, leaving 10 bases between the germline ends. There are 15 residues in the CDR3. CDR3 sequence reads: CSVEDIAASTDTQYF. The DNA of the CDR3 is TGCAGCGTTGAAGATATAGCGGCTAGCACAGATACGCAGTATTTT.

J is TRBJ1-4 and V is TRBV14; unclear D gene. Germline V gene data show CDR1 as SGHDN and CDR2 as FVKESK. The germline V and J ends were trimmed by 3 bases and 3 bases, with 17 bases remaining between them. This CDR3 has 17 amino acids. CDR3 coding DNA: TGTGCCAGCAGCCAGAACGTCGACGGCAACGCTAATGAAAAACTGTTTTTT. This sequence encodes CASSQNVDGNANEKLFF.

The CDR3 region has the DNA TGTGCCAGCAGCGTAGCCCCGACTAGGTCCCTTGAGCAGTTCTTC. Its translation is CASSVAPTRSLEQFF. V is TRBV9 and J is TRBJ2-1; a possible D gene is TRBD2 (6 bases). Germline-derived CDR1 and CDR2 are SGDLS and YYNGEE. CDR3 length equals 15 residues. Trimming stripped 0 bases from V and 9 bases from J, with 16 bases between.

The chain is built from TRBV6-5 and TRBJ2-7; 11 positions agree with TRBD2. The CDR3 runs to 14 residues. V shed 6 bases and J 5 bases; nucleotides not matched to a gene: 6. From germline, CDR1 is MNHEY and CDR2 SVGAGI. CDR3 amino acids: CASRLLAGGNEQYF. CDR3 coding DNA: TGTGCCAGCAGACTCCTAGCGGGAGGTAACGAGCAGTACTTC.

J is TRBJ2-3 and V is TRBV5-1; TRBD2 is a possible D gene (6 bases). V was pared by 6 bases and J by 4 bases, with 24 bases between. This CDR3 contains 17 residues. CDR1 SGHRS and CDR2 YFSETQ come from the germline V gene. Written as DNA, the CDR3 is TGCGCCAGCACTGTGAGTGGGACTCCCCGGCCCCCAGATACGCAGTATTTT. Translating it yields CASTVSGTPRPPDTQYF. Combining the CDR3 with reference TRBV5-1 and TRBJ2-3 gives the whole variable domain KAGVTQTPRYLIKTRGQQVTLSCSPISGHRSVSWYQQTPGQGLQFLFEYFSETQRNKGNFPGRFSGRQFSNSRSEMNVSTLELGDSALYLCASTVSGTPRPPDTQYFGPGTRLTVL.

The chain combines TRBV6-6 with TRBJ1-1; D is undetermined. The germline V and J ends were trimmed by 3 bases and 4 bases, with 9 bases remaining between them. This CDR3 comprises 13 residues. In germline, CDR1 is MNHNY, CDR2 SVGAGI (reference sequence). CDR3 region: CASSYGLGTEAFF. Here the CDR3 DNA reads TGTGCCAGCAGTTATGGGTTGGGCACTGAAGCTTTCTTT.

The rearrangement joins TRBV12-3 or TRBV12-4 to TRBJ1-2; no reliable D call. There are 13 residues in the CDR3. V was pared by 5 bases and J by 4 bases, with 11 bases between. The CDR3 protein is CASSPKGPYGYTF. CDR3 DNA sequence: TGTGCCAGCAGTCCGAAGGGCCCCTATGGCTACACCTTC.

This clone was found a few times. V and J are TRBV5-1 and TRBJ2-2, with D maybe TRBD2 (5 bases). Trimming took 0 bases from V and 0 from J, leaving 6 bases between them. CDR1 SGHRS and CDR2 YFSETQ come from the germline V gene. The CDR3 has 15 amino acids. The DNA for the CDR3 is TGCGCCAGCAGCTTGGGAGGGACGAACACCGGGGAGCTGTTTTTT. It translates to CASSLGGTNTGELFF.

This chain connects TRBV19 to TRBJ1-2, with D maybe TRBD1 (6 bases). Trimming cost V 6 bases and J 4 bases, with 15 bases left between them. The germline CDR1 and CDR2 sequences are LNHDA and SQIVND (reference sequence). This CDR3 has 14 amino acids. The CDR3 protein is CASSLTGPTYGYTF. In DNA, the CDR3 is TGTGCCAGTAGCCTTACAGGGCCCACCTATGGCTACACCTTC. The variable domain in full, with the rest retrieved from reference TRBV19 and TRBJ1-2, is DGGITQSPKYLFRKEGQNVTLSCEQNLNHDAMYWYRQDPGQGLRLIYYSQIVNDFQKGDIAEGYSVSREKKESFPLTVTSAQKNPTAFYLCASSLTGPTYGYTFGSGTRLTVV.

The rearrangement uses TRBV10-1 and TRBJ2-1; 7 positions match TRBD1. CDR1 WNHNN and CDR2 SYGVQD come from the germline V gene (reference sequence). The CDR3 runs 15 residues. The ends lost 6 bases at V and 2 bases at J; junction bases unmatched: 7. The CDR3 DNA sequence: TGCGCCAGCAGACCAAACACAGGGGCCTACAATGAGCAGTTCTTC. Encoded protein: CASRPNTGAYNEQFF.